The text below deals with one T cell receptor beta chain. The data originate from a study of OX40 agonist ivuxolimab in advanced cancers. Some clones are missing from TCRdb's copy, which holds only in-frame ones; the method was immunoSEQ multiplex PCR. The repertoire holds fewer than 90,000 clones, with roughly nine tenths as singletons. V dropped 4 bases and J dropped 3; count of bases not matched to a gene: 6. Per the germline V gene, CDR1 is MGHRA and CDR2 is YSYEKL. The CDR3 loop spans 15 amino acids. Sequences were derived from CD4+ or CD8+ T cells sorted from blood, sampled in a trial of the OX40 agonist ivuxolimab. The TCR was taken from an adult with an advanced solid tumor such as melanoma, head and neck, liver or kidney cancer. The chain couples TRBV4-1 to TRBJ2-7; 10 nucleotides align to TRBD1. CDR3 amino acids: CASSPRDRGLYEQYF. CDR3 DNA sequence: TGCGCCAGCAGCCCCCGAGACAGGGGGCTCTACGAGCAGTACTTC.